This T cell receptor (beta chain) was sequenced in a study of ipilimumab plus nivolumab after autologous stem cell transplantation. Starting 14 to 28 days after autologous transplant, ipilimumab 1 mg/kg was given. TCRdb keeps only in-frame clones here, not all; method: immunoSEQ multiplex PCR. The sample lists about 24,000 clones, about 86% occurring once. This CDR3 has 16 residues. Germline loops: CDR1 SGDLS, CDR2 YYNGEE. Trimming took 4 bases from V and 9 from J; bases not matched to a gene: 12. This clone occurred a few times. The input for sequencing was PBMCs, taken in a trial of ipilimumab plus nivolumab as post-transplant consolidation. J is TRBJ1-6 and V is TRBV9, with TRBD1 matching over 8 bases. This receptor was identified in a male donor with diffuse large B-cell lymphoma. Here the CDR3 DNA reads TGTGCCAGCAGCCCAACATATGGACAGGGTATTTCACCCCTCCACTTT. Translated, it gives CASSPTYGQGISPLHF.